This T cell receptor (beta chain) was documented in a study of blood T cells in healthy people across ages. Primed by a sample-barcoded 5' primer and a J-beta primer mix, a second PCR proceeded for roughly 6 to 12 cycles. TCRdb re-derived calls from the 5' RACE reads in MiXCR, one entry per CDR3 protein. Among approximately 1,000,000 distinct CDR3 sequences listed, roughly 45% were seen once. The V gene's germline CDR1 is LNHNV and CDR2 YYDKDF (reference sequence). The ends were cut back, 3 bases at V and 0 bases at J, with 8 bases in the middle. The CDR3 covers 15 residues. This chain joins TRBV15 and TRBJ2-2, with D maybe TRBD1 (5 bases). Sequenced: blood. The receptor was isolated from a woman aged 60 to 75 in good health. The CDR3 sequence: CATSSTRANTGELFF. CDR3 nucleotide sequence: TGTGCCACCAGCAGCACCAGGGCGAACACCGGGGAGCTGTTTTTT.